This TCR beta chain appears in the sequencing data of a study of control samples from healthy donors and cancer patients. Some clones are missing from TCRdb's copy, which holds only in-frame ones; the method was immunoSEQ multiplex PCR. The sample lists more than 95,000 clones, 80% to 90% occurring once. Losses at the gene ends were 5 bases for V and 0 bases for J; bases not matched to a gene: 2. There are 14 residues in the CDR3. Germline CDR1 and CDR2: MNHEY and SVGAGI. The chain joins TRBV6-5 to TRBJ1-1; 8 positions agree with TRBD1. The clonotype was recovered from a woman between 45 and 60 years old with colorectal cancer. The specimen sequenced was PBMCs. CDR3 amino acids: CASSRTGMNTEAFF. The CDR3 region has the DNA TGTGCCAGCAGTCGGACAGGGATGAACACTGAAGCTTTCTTT.